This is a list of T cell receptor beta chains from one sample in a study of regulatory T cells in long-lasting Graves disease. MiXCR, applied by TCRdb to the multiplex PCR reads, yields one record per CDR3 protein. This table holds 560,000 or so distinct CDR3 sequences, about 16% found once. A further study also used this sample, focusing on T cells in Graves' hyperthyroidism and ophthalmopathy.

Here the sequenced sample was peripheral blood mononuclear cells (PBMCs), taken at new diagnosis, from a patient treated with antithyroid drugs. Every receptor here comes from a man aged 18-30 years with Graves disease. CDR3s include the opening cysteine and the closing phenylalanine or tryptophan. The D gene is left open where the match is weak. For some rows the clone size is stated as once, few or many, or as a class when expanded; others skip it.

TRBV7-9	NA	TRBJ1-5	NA	TGTGCCAGCACCACAGGGTGGGGCAATCAGCCCCAGCATTTT	CASTTGWGNQPQHF
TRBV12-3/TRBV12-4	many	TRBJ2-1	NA	TGTGCCAGCAGTTCCCTCGATGAGCAGTTCTTC	CASSSLDEQFF
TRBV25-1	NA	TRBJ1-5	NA	TGTGCCAGCAGTGAAAGAAGGGGCGGCAATCAGCCCCAGCATTTT	CASSERRGGNQPQHF
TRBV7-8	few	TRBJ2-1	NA	TGTGCCAGCAGTAAGGAACACAGGGATGAGCAGTTCTTC	CASSKEHRDEQFF
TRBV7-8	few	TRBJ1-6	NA	TGTGCCAGCAGCTTTGGAGACAGCTTGTATAATTCACCCCTCCACTTT	CASSFGDSLYNSPLHF
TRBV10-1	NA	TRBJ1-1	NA	TGCGCCAGCAGTGAGTCGGACGGCCTGGGTGAAGCTTTCTTT	CASSESDGLGEAFF
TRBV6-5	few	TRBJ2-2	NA	TGTGCCAGCAGTTACTCGAGCCAGGCATACGGGGAGCTGTTTTTT	CASSYSSQAYGELFF
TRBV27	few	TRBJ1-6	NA	TGTGCCAGCACCCCCTACGGGGGGGGGCCTTATTCACCCCTCCACTTT	CASTPYGGGPYSPLHF
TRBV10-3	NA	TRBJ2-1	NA	TGTGCCATCAGTGAGTCGACCCACAATGAGCAGTTCTTC	CAISESTHNEQFF
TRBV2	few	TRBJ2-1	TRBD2	TGTGCCAGCAGGGAGGGGGTAGCGGGAGTCAATGAGCAGTTCTTC	CASREGVAGVNEQFF
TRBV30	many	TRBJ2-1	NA	TGTGCCTGGAGTAAAGGGCTCTACAATGAGCAGTTCTTC	CAWSKGLYNEQFF
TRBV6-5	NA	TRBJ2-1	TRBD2	TGTGCCAGCAGTTCCAGGCTTGGGAGGGGTGGTACCTACAATGAGCAGTTCTTC	CASSSRLGRGGTYNEQFF
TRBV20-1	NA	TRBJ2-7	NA	TGCAGTGCTAGAGAGGGGTCCAAGGACGGGGTTACCTACGAGCAGTACTTC	CSAREGSKDGVTYEQYF
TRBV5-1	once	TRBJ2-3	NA	TGCGCCAGCAGCTTGACCGGAGGCGGGGGCACAGATACGCAGTATTTT	CASSLTGGGGTDTQYF
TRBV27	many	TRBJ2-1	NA	TGTGCCAGCAGCCCGAAGCTCGCCCACGATGAGCAGTTCTTC	CASSPKLAHDEQFF
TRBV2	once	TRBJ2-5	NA	TGTGCCAGCAGTGTATACGGGGTTGGCGAGACCCAGTACTTC	CASSVYGVGETQYF
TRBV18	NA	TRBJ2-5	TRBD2	TGTGCCAGCTCGGTGGGACTGGGCGGGAGTCTTCAAGAGACCCAGTACTTC	CASSVGLGGSLQETQYF
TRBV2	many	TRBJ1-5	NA	TGTGCCAGCAGTGAAGCGCTATCATACTATCAGCCCCAGCATTTT	CASSEALSYYQPQHF
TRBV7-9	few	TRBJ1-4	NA	TGTGCCAGCAGCGGGGTTCAGGACGCAACTAATGAAAAACTGTTTTTT	CASSGVQDATNEKLFF
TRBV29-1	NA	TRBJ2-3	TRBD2	TGCAGCGTTGGAAGTGCGGGAGTAACAGATACGCAGTATTTT	CSVGSAGVTDTQYF
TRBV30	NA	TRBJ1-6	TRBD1	TGTGCCTGGACTAGACAGGGGAGGAATTCACCCCTCCACTTT	CAWTRQGRNSPLHF